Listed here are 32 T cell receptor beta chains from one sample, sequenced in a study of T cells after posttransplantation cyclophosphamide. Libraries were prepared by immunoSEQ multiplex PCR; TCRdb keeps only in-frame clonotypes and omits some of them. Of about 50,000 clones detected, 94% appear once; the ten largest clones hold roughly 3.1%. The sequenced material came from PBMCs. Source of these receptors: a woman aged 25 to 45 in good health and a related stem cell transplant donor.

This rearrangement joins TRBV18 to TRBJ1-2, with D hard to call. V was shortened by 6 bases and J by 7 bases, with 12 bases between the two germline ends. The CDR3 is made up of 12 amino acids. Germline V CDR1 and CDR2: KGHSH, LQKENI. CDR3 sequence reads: CASSLDQGGYTF. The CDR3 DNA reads TGTGCCAGCTCCCTAGACCAAGGTGGCTACACCTTC.

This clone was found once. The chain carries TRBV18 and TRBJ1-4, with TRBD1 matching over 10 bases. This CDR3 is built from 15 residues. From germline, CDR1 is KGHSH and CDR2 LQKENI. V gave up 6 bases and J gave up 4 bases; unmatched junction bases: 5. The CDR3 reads CASSGTGAVNEKLFF. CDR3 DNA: TGTGCCAGCTCGGGGACAGGGGCCGTTAATGAAAAACTGTTTTTT.

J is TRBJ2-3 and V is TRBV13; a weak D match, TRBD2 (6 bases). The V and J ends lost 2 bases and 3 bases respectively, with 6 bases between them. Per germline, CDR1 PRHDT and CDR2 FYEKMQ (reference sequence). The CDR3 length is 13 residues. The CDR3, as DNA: TGTGCCAGCAGCTTACTAGCGACAGATACGCAGTATTTT. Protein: CASSLLATDTQYF.

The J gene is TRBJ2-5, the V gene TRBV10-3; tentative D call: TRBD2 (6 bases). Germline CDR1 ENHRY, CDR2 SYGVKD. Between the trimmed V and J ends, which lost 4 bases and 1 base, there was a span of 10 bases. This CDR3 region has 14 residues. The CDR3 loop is CAISGGGSQETQYF. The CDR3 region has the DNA TGTGCCATCAGTGGTGGGGGGTCCCAAGAGACCCAGTACTTC.

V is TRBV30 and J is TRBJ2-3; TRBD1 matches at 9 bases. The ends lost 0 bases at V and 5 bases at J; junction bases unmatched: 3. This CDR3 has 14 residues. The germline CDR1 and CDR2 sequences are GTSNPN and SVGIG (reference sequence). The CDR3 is CAWSVQGAGDTQYF. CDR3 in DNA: TGTGCCTGGAGTGTACAGGGGGCGGGAGATACGCAGTATTTT. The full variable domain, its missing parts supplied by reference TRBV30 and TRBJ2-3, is SQTIHQWPATLVQPVGSPLSLECTVEGTSNPNLYWYRQAAGRGLQLLFYSVGIGQISSEVPQNLSASRPQDRQFILSSKKLLLSDSGFYLCAWSVQGAGDTQYFGPGTRLTVL.

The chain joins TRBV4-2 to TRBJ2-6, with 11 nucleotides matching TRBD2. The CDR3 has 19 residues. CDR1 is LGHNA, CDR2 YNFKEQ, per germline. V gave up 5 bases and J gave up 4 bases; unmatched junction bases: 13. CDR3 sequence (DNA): TGTGCCAGCAGCTGGATCAATAGCGGGGGGGCGGACGGGGCCAACGTCCTGACTTTC. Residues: CASSWINSGGADGANVLTF.

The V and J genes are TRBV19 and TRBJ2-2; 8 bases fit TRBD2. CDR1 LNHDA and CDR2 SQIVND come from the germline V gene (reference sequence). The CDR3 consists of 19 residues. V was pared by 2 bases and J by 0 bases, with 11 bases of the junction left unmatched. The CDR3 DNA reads TGTGCCAGTAGTATACCCGGCCTCCGCGGGGGGCCGAACACCGGGGAGCTGTTTTTT. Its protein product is CASSIPGLRGGPNTGELFF.

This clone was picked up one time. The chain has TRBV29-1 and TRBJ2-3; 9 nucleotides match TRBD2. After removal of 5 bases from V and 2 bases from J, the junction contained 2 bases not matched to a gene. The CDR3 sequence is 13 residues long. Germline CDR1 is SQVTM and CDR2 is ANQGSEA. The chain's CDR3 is CSVTSGFTDTQYF. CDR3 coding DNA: TGCAGCGTTACTAGCGGGTTCACAGATACGCAGTATTTT.

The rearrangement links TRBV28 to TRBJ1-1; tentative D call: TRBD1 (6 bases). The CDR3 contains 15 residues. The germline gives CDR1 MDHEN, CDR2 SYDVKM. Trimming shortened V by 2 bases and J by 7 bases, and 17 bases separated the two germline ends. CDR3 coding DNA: TGTGCCAGCAGTTTAGCCCTAGGGGGACCCCTTGAAGCTTTCTTT. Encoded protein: CASSLALGGPLEAFF. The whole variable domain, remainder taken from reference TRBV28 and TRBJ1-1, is DVKVTQSSRYLVKRTGEKVFLECVQDMDHENMFWYRQDPGLGLRLIYFSYDVKMKEKGDIPEGYSVSREKKERFSLILESASTNQTSMYLCASSLALGGPLEAFFGQGTRLTVV.

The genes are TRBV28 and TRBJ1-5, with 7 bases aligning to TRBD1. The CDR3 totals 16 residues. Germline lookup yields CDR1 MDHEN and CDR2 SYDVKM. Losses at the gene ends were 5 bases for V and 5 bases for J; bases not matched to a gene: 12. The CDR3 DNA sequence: TGTGCCAGCAGTCCATCCTTTGACAGGGAGGATCAGCCCCAGCATTTT. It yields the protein CASSPSFDREDQPQHF.

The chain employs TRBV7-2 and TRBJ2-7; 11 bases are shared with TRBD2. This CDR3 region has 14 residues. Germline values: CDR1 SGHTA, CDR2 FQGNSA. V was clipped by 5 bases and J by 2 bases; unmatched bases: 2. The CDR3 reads CASSPSGGPYEQYF. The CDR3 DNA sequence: TGTGCCAGCAGCCCTAGCGGGGGGCCCTACGAGCAGTACTTC.

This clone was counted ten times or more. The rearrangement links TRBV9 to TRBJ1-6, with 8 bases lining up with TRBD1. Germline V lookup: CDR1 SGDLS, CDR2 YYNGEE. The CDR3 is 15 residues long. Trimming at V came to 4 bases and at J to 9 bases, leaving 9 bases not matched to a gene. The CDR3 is CASSLTTGETSPLHF. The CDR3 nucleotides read TGTGCCAGCAGCTTAACGACAGGGGAAACTTCACCCCTCCACTTT.

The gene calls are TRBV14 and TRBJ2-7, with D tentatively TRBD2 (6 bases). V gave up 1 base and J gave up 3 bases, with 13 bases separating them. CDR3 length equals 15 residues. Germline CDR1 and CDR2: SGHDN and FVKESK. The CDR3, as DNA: TGTGCCAGCAGCCAAGGTGGAGGGTTATTCTACGAGCAGTACTTC. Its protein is CASSQGGGLFYEQYF.

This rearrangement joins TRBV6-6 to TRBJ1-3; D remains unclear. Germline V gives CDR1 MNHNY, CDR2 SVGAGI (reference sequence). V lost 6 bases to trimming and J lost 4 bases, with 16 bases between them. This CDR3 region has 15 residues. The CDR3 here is CASSPTESGGNTIYF. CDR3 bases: TGTGCCAGCAGCCCGACTGAATCCGGGGGAAACACCATATATTTT.

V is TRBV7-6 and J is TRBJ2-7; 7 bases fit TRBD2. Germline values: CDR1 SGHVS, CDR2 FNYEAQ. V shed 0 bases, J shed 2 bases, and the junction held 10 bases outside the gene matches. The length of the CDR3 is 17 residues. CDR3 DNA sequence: TGTGCCAGCAGCTTAGCCCCCGGGAGGCAGGGTGCCTACGAGCAGTACTTC. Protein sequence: CASSLAPGRQGAYEQYF.

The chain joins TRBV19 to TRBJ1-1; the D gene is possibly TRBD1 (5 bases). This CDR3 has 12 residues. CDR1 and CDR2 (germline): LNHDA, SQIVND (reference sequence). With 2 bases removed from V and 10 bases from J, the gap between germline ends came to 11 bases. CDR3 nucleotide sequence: TGTGCCAGTAGTATATCGAGAACAGGAGCTTTCTTT. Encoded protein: CASSISRTGAFF. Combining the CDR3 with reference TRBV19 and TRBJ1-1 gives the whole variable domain DGGITQSPKYLFRKEGQNVTLSCEQNLNHDAMYWYRQDPGQGLRLIYYSQIVNDFQKGDIAEGYSVSREKKESFPLTVTSAQKNPTAFYLCASSISRTGAFFGQGTRLTVV.

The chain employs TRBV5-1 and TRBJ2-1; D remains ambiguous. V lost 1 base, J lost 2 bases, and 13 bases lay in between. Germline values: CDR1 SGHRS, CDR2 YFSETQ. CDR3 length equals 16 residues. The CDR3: CASSLSWQVPYNEQFF. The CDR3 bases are TGCGCCAGCAGCTTGTCTTGGCAGGTTCCCTACAATGAGCAGTTCTTC.

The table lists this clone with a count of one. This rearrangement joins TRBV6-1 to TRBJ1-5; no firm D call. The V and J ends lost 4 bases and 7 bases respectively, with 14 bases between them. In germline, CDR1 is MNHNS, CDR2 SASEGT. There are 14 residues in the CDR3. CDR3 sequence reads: CASSGQARIQPQHF. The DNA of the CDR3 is TGTGCCAGCAGTGGCCAAGCTAGGATCCAGCCCCAGCATTTT.

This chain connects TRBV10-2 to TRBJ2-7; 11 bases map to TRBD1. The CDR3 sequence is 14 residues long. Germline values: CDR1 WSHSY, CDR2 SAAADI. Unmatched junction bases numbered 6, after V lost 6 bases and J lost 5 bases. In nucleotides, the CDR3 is TGCGCCAGCAGATCCCGGGGACAGGGGGACGAGCAGTACTTC. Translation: CASRSRGQGDEQYF.

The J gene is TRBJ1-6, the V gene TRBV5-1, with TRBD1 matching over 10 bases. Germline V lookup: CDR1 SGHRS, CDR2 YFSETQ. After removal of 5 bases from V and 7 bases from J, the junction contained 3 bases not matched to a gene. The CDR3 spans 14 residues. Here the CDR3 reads CASSRDRGNSPLHF. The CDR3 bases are TGCGCCAGCAGTCGGGACAGGGGCAATTCACCCCTCCACTTT.

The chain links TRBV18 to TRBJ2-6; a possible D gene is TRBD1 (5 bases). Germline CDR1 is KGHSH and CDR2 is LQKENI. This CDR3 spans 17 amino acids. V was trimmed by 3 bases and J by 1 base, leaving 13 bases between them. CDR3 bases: TGTGCCAGCTCACCGTGGGGCGGTTCATCTGGGGCCAACGTCCTGACTTTC. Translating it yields CASSPWGGSSGANVLTF.

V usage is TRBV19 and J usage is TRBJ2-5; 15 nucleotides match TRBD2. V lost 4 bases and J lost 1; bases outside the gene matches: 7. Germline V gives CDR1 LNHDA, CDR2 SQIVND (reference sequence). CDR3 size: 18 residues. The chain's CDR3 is CASSRSGTSGGFQETQYF. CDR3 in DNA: TGTGCCAGTAGTAGATCCGGGACTAGCGGGGGGTTCCAAGAGACCCAGTACTTC. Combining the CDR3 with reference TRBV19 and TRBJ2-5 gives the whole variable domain DGGITQSPKYLFRKEGQNVTLSCEQNLNHDAMYWYRQDPGQGLRLIYYSQIVNDFQKGDIAEGYSVSREKKESFPLTVTSAQKNPTAFYLCASSRSGTSGGFQETQYFGPGTRLLVL.

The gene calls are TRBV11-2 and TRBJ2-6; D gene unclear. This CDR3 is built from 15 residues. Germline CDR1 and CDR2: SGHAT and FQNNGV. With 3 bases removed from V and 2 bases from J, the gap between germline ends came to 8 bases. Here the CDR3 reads CASSFNPTGANVLTF. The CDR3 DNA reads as TGTGCCAGCAGCTTTAATCCTACTGGGGCCAACGTCCTGACTTTC.

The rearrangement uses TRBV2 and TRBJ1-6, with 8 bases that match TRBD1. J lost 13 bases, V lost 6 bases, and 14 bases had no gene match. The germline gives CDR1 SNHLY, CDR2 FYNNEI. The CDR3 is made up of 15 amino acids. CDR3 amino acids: CASSRGTGSGLPLHF. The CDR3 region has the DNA TGTGCCAGCAGCCGCGGGACAGGCAGCGGACTGCCCCTCCACTTT.

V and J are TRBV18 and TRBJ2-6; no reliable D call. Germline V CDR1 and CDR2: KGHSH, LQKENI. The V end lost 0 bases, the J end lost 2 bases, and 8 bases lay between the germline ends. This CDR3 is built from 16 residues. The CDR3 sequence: CASSPPPGTGANVLTF. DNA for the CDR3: TGTGCCAGCTCACCACCGCCGGGTACTGGGGCCAACGTCCTGACTTTC.

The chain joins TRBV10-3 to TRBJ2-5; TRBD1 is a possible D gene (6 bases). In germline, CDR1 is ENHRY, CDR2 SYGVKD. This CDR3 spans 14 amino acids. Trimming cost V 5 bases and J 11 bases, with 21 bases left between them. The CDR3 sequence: CAISPTAGAGEQYF. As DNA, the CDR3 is TGTGCCATCAGTCCAACGGCAGGGGCTGGGGAGCAGTACTTC.

The CDR3 reads CASSDLAGGSYNEQFF. The CDR3, as DNA: TGTGCCAGCAGTGACCTCGCGGGGGGATCATACAATGAGCAGTTCTTC. The chain links TRBV6-4 to TRBJ2-1; TRBD2 aligns across 8 bases. V lost 2 bases and J lost 4; bases outside the gene matches: 7. The CDR3 runs to 16 residues. Germline values: CDR1 MRHNA, CDR2 SNTAGT.

The DNA of the CDR3 is TGTGCCAGTAGTTACAGGGACCCTAGCACAGATACGCAGTATTTT. Translation: CASSYRDPSTDTQYF. This chain joins TRBV19 and TRBJ2-3; D possibly corresponds to TRBD1 (6 bases). The CDR3 has 15 residues. V was pared by 5 bases and J by 0 bases, with 12 bases between. CDR1 and CDR2 (germline): LNHDA, SQIVND (reference sequence). Together with reference TRBV19 and TRBJ2-3, the CDR3 gives the full variable domain: DGGITQSPKYLFRKEGQNVTLSCEQNLNHDAMYWYRQDPGQGLRLIYYSQIVNDFQKGDIAEGYSVSREKKESFPLTVTSAQKNPTAFYLCASSYRDPSTDTQYFGPGTRLTVL.

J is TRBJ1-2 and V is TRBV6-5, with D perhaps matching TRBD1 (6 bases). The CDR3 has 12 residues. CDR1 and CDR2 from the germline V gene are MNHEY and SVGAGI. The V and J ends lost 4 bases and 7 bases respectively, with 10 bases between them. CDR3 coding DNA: TGTGCCAGCAGTTCCCAGGGGCTTGGCTACACCTTC. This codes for CASSSQGLGYTF.

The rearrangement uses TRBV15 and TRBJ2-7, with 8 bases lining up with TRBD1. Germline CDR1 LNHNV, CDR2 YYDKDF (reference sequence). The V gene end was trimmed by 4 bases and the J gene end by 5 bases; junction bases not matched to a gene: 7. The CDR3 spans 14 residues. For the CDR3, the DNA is TGTGCCACCAGCACTGGACAGGGTTGGAACGAGCAGTACTTC. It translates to CATSTGQGWNEQYF. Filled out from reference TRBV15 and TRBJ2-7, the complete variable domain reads DAMVIQNPRYQVTQFGKPVTLSCSQTLNHNVMYWYQQKSSQAPKLLFHYYDKDFNNEADTPDNFQSRRPNTSFCFLDIRSPGLGDTAMYLCATSTGQGWNEQYFGPGTRLTVT.

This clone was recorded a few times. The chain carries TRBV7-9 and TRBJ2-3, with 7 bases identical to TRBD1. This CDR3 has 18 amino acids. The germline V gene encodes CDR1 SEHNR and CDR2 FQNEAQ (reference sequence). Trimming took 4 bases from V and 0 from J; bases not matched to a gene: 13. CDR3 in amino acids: CASSSRIVRQGSTDTQYF. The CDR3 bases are TGTGCCAGCAGCTCCCGGATCGTGAGACAGGGTAGCACAGATACGCAGTATTTT. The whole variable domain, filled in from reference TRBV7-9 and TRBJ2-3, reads DTGVSQNPRHKITKRGQNVTFRCDPISEHNRLYWYRQTLGQGPEFLTYFQNEAQLEKSRLLSDRFSAERPKGSFSTLEIQRTEQGDSAMYLCASSSRIVRQGSTDTQYFGPGTRLTVL.

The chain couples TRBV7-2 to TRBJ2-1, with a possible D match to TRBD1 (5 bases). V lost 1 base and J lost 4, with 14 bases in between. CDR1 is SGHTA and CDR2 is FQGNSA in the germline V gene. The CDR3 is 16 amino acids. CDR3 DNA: TGTGCCAGCAGCTTAGACTTCGGGCAGGGTTACAATGAGCAGTTCTTC. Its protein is CASSLDFGQGYNEQFF.